The entry that follows covers one TCR beta chain sequence. This sample was included in a study of blood T cell repertoires in COVID-19. Repertoires were generated with immunoSEQ multiplex PCR, while TCRdb's copy carries only in-frame clones and drops some. The sample lists approximately 480,000 clones, approximately 89% occurring once. The CDR3 totals 13 residues. The germline gives CDR1 MRHNA, CDR2 SNTAGT. The V gene end was trimmed by 4 bases and the J gene end by 8 bases; junction bases not matched to a gene: 7. The origin of this receptor is a young man with COVID-19, enrolled during active disease. V usage is TRBV6-4 and J usage is TRBJ1-2, with 7 nucleotides matching TRBD1. The sample was peripheral blood. The CDR3 region is CASSVSGQAGYTF. For the CDR3, the DNA is TGTGCCAGCAGTGTCTCAGGACAGGCGGGCTACACCTTC.